This TCR beta chain was recovered during a study of shared clonotypes between healthy human individuals. Deletions cut 4 bases from V and 0 bases from J, with 15 bases between. This CDR3 region has 17 residues. CDR1 is MNHEY and CDR2 is SMNVEV in the germline V gene (reference sequence). Donors comprised only Caucasian adults living in Nashville, Tennessee. Profiled with immunoSEQ multiplex PCR; TCRdb holds only in-frame clones, not every one. The table has 2 million or so clones, roughly 95% seen once; the top ten hold under 0.15%. Material: naive CD4+ T cells sorted from blood. As for subset: CD45RA+ positively selected. The J gene is TRBJ2-2, the V gene TRBV27; D possibly uses TRBD1 or TRBD2 (6 bases each). This sequence was found in a man between 18 and 35 years old in good health. DNA for the CDR3: TGTGCCAGCAGTTCCCGACTGGGGGGCGCGAACACCGGGGAGCTGTTTTTT. Translated, it gives CASSSRLGGANTGELFF.